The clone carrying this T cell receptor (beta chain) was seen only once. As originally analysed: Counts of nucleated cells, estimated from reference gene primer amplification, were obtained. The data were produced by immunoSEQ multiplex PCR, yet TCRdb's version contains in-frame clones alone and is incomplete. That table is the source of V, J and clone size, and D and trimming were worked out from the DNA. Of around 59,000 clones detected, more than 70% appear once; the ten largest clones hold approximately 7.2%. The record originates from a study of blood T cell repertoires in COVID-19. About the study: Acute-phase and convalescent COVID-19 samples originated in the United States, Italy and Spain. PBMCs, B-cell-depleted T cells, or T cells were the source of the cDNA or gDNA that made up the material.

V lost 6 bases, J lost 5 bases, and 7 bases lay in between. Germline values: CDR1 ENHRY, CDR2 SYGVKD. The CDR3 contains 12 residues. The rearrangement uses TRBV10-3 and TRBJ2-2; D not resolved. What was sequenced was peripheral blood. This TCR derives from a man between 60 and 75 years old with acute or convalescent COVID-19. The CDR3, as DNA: TGTGCCATCAGGAAGCTTACCGGGGAGCTGTTTTTT. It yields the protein CAIRKLTGELFF.